This is a list of T cell receptor beta chains from one sample in a study of OX40 agonist ivuxolimab in advanced cancers. Assay: immunoSEQ multiplex PCR; the TCRdb copy retains only in-frame clones and omits some. This sample yields 100,000 to 110,000 clones, of which around 89% are seen a single time; 0.15% to 0.2% belongs to the top ten. This material consisted of CD4+ or CD8+ T cells sorted from blood, taken in a trial of the OX40 agonist ivuxolimab. All receptors come from an adult with an advanced solid tumor such as melanoma, head and neck, liver or kidney cancer. Both conserved end residues are trimmed from each CDR3.

TRBV19	TRBJ2-3	ASSIGATGTDTQY
TRBV2	TRBJ2-2	ASSEIRQNTGELF
TRBV6-5	TRBJ1-5	ASRPNTGGGQPQH
TRBV7-9	TRBJ1-1	ASREGAANTEAF
TRBV28	TRBJ2-1	ASSDPRREGLHNEQF
TRBV28	TRBJ1-5	ASIRGQRNQPQH
TRBV29-1	TRBJ1-2	SAGQGKGNYGYT
TRBV5-1	TRBJ2-1	ASGVRDSSYNEQF
TRBV30	TRBJ2-1	AWNLLGGYNEQF
TRBV12-5	TRBJ1-1	ASGLEFDGTEAF
TRBV19	TRBJ2-7	ASRLTRSSYEQY
TRBV4-1	TRBJ1-4	ASSQVGANEKLF
TRBV5-4	TRBJ2-3	ASSPGGAGVQDTQY
TRBV14	TRBJ2-1	ASRGGQGPTLSSYNEQF
TRBV2	TRBJ1-2	ASSDGTGAFYGYT
TRBV25-1	TRBJ2-7	ASSEHRSTYEQY
TRBV9	TRBJ1-1	ASSVTGVGMNTEAF
TRBV5-1	TRBJ2-1	ASSSGLTYNEQF
TRBV6-5	TRBJ2-1	ASSYSGNNEQF
TRBV28	TRBJ2-7	ASTRGVRTSGTYEQY
TRBV6-1	TRBJ2-7	ASSEREDRGRASGRREQY
TRBV29-1	TRBJ2-6	SVAQSGGLAGANVLT
TRBV7-3	TRBJ2-3	ASSFSGGATDTQY
TRBV6-1	TRBJ2-3	ASSELAGVSDTQY
TRBV6-5	TRBJ2-3	ASSYGQSTDTQY
TRBV27	TRBJ2-3	ASSLQDRTTDTQY
TRBV19	TRBJ2-3	ASSGGTSGGPTWDTQY
TRBV6-1	TRBJ2-7	ASNPGSYEQY
TRBV6-1	TRBJ1-4	ASSERFRATNEKLF
TRBV28	TRBJ2-7	ASSLGVIGSYEQY
TRBV6-6	TRBJ2-7	ASSWGVSYEQY
TRBV29-1	TRBJ2-5	SGLTGLGETQY
TRBV28	TRBJ2-2	AITSRGNTGELF
TRBV5-1	TRBJ1-2	ASSPTGQPPNYGYT
TRBV4-2	TRBJ2-1	ASSQDPLVLAGYNEQF
TRBV11-3	TRBJ2-2	ASSLASFGNTGELF
TRBV5-4	TRBJ2-7	ASSLARAGGYEQY
TRBV29-1	TRBJ2-5	SVARGQETQY
TRBV5-6	TRBJ2-7	ASSLYQRAHSYEQY
TRBV27	TRBJ2-2	ASSPVGVRLNTGELF
TRBV7-3	TRBJ2-3	ASSLIGGGTDTQY
TRBV28	TRBJ1-2	ASSALSSYYGYT
TRBV28	TRBJ1-3	ASSAPLSGNTIY